A selection of T cell receptor beta chains follows, all from one sample in a study of blood T cells in healthy people across ages. TCRdb reanalysed the 5' RACE reads using MiXCR and keeps one entry per CDR3 protein. The data show approximately 1.5 million distinct CDR3 sequences, about 31% seen once. Sequenced input: blood. Receptors originate from a woman aged 25 to 39 in good health. The CDR3 runs from the conserved cysteine through the conserved F or W. D genes are given only for firm matches. Only some rows state a clone size, as once, few, many or a class for expanded clones.

>TRBJ2-7|16|.|.|TRBV4-1
CASSPGDKRASYEQYF
TGCGCCAGCAGCCCCGGGGATAAGCGGGCTTCCTACGAGCAGTACTTC
>TRBJ2-1|14|TRBD2|.|TRBV27
CASKGGRGYNEQFF
TGTGCCAGCAAGGGCGGGAGAGGCTACAATGAGCAGTTCTTC
>TRBJ1-4|15|.|.|TRBV6-6
CASSRITWTEEKLFF
TGTGCCAGCAGCAGAATTACATGGACTGAAGAAAAACTGTTTTTT
>TRBJ2-1|15|.|.|TRBV3-1
CASSQTPLGRNEQFF
TGTGCCAGCAGCCAAACCCCGCTAGGACGCAATGAGCAGTTCTTC
>TRBJ1-1|17|.|few|TRBV12-3/TRBV12-4
CASSFGHRVLLNTEAFF
TGTGCCAGCAGTTTCGGGCACAGGGTCCTCTTGAACACTGAAGCTTTCTTT
>TRBJ2-7|15|TRBD2|few|TRBV11-2
CASSYTGGVSYEQYF
TGTGCCAGCAGCTATACGGGAGGGGTTTCCTACGAGCAGTACTTC
>TRBJ2-7|12|.|few|TRBV6-6
CASAHRRHERYF
TGTGCCAGCGCTCACAGACGTCACGAGCGGTACTTC
>TRBJ2-3|15|TRBD2|few|TRBV7-2
CASSLHHGRLVTQYF
TGTGCCAGCAGCTTACATCACGGGAGGCTGGTTACGCAGTATTTT
>TRBJ2-1|16|.|.|TRBV27
CASSSPALGGIHEQFF
TGTGCCAGCAGTTCACCCGCTCTCGGAGGTATCCATGAGCAGTTCTTC
>TRBJ1-5|14|.|.|TRBV18
CASSISRVGQPQHF
TGTGCCAGCTCGATCAGCAGGGTGGGTCAGCCCCAGCATTTT
>TRBJ2-3|18|TRBD1|.|TRBV7-8
CASSFLRSGTGSVDTQYF
TGTGCCAGCAGCTTCTTGCGGTCCGGGACAGGGTCGGTAGATACGCAGTATTTT
>TRBJ2-1|17|TRBD2|few|TRBV6-6
CASRGTSGSGSYNEQFF
TGTGCCAGCAGGGGGACTAGCGGGAGTGGCTCCTACAATGAGCAGTTCTTC
>TRBJ2-5|15|TRBD2|.|TRBV20-1
CSGRLLAGAQETQYF
TGCAGTGGGCGATTACTAGCGGGGGCCCAAGAGACCCAGTACTTC